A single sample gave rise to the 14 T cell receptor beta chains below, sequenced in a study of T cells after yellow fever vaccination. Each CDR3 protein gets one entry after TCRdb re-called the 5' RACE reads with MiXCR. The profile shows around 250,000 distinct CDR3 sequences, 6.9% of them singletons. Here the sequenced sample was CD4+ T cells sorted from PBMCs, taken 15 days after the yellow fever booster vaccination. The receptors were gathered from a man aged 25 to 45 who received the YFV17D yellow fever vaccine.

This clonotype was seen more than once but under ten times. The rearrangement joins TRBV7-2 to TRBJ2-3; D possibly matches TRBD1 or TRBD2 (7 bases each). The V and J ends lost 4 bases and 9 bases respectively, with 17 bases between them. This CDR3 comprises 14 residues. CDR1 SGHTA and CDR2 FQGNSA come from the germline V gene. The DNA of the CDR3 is TGTGCCAGCAGCTCCCAGGGGGGGGGCCAAACGCAGTATTTT. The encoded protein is CASSSQGGGQTQYF.

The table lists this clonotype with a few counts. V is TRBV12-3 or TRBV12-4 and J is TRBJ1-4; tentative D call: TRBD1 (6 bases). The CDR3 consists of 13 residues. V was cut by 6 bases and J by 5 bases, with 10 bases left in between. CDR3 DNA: TGTGCCAGCAGGCAGGGGCCCAATGAAAAACTGTTTTTT. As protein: CASRQGPNEKLFF.

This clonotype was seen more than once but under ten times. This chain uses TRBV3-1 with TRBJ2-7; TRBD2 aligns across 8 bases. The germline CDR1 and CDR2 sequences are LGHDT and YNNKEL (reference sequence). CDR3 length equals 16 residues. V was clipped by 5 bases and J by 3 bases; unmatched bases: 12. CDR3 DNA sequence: TGTGCCAGCAGCTTTTCACCGGGACTAGTCGGCTACGAGCAGTACTTC. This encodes CASSFSPGLVGYEQYF.

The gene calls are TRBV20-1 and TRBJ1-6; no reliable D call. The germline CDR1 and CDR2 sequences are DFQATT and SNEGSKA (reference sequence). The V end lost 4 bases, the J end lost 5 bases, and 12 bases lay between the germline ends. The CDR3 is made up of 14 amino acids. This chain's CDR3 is CSAKFPGDNSPLHF. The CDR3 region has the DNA TGCAGTGCTAAGTTTCCAGGAGATAATTCACCCCTCCACTTT.

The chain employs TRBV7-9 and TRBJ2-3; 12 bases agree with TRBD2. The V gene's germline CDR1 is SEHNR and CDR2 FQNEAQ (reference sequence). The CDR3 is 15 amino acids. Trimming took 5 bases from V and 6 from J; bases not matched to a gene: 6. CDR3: CASSPSGRGVDTQYF. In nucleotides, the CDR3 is TGTGCCAGCAGCCCTAGCGGGAGGGGGGTTGATACGCAGTATTTT. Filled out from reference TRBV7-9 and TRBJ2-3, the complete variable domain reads DTGVSQNPRHKITKRGQNVTFRCDPISEHNRLYWYRQTLGQGPEFLTYFQNEAQLEKSRLLSDRFSAERPKGSFSTLEIQRTEQGDSAMYLCASSPSGRGVDTQYFGPGTRLTVL.

In DNA form, the CDR3 reads TGTGCCAGTAGTATTCGCAGCCCCACAGATACGCAGTATTTT. Protein sequence: CASSIRSPTDTQYF. The chain joins TRBV19 to TRBJ2-3; D is uncertain. From germline, CDR1 is LNHDA and CDR2 SQIVND (reference sequence). V dropped 3 bases and J dropped 2 bases, with 9 bases sitting between them. The CDR3 spans 14 residues. Supplemented by reference TRBV19 and TRBJ2-3, the full variable domain reads DGGITQSPKYLFRKEGQNVTLSCEQNLNHDAMYWYRQDPGQGLRLIYYSQIVNDFQKGDIAEGYSVSREKKESFPLTVTSAQKNPTAFYLCASSIRSPTDTQYFGPGTRLTVL.

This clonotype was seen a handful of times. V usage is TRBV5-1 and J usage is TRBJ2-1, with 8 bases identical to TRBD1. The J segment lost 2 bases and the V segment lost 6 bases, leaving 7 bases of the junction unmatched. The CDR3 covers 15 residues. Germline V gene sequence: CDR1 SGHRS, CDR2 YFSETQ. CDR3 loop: CASTTGQEAYNEQFF. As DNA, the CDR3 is TGCGCCAGCACCACGGGACAGGAAGCCTACAATGAGCAGTTCTTC.

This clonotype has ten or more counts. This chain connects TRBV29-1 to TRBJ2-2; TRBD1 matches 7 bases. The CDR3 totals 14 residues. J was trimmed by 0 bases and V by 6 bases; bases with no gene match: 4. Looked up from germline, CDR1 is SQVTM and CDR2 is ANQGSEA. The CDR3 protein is CSVSTGANTGELFF. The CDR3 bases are TGCAGCGTGAGCACAGGGGCGAACACCGGGGAGCTGTTTTTT.

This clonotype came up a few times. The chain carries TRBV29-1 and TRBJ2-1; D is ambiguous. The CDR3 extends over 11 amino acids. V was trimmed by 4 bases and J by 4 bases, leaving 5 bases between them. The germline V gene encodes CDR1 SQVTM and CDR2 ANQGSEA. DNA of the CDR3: TGCAGCGTTGCAAGATACAATGAGCAGTTCTTC. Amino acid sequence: CSVARYNEQFF.

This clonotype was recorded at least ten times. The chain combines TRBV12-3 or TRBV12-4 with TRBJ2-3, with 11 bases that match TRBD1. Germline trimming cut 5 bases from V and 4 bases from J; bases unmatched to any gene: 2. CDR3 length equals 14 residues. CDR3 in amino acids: CASSPGQGADTQYF. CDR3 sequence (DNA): TGTGCCAGCAGTCCGGGACAGGGGGCAGATACGCAGTATTTT.

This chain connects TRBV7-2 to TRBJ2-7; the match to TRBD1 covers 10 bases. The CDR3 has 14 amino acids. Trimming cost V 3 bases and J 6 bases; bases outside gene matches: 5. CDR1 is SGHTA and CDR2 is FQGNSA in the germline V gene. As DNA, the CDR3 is TGTGCCAGCAGCTTGACAGGGGGCCGAATCGAGCAGTACTTC. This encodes CASSLTGGRIEQYF.

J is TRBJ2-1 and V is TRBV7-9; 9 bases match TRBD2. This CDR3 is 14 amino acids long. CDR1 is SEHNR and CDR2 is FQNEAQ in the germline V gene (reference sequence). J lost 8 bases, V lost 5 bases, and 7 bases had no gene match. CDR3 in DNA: TGTGCCAGCAGCCGTAGCGGGAGTCTCGATGAGCAGTTCTTC. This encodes CASSRSGSLDEQFF.

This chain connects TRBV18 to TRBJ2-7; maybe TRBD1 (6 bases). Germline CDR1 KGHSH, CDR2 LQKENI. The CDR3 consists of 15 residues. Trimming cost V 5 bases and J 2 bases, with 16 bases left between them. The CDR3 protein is CASSGGQKSAYEQYF. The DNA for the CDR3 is TGTGCCAGCTCAGGCGGACAGAAGAGCGCCTACGAGCAGTACTTC.

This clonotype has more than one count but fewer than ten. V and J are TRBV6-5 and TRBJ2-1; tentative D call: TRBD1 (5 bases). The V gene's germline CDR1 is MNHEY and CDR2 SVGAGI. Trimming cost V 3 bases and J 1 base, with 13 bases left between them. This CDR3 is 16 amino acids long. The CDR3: CASSYREGVSYNEQFF. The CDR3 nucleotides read TGTGCCAGCAGTTATAGGGAAGGGGTTTCCTACAATGAGCAGTTCTTC.